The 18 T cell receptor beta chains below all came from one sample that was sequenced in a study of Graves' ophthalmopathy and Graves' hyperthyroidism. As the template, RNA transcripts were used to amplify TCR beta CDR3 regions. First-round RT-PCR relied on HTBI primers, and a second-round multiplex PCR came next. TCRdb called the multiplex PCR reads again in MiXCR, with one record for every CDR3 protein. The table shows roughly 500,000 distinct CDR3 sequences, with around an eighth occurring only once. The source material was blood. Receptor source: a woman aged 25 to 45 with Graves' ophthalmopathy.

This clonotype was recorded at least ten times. The CDR3: CASSLLAGDHQPQHF. The CDR3 nucleotides are TGTGCCAGCAGTTTATTGGCAGGGGATCACCAGCCCCAGCATTTT. This chain uses TRBV12-3 or TRBV12-4 with TRBJ1-5; possible D gene TRBD1, 6 bases. V was trimmed by 2 bases and J by 7 bases, leaving 15 bases between them. This CDR3 has 15 residues.

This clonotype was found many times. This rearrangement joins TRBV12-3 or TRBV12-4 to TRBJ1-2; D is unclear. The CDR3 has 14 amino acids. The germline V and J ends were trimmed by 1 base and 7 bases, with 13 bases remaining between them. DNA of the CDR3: TGTGCCAGCAGTTTAGAAGGAGGAACGGGTGGCTACACCTTC. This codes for CASSLEGGTGGYTF.

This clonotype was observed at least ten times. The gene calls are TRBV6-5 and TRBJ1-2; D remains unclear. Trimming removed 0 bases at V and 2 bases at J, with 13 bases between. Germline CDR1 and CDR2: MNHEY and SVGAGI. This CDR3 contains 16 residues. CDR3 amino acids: CASSYSISLENYGYTF. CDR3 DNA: TGTGCCAGCAGTTACTCGATCAGCCTAGAAAACTATGGCTACACCTTC.

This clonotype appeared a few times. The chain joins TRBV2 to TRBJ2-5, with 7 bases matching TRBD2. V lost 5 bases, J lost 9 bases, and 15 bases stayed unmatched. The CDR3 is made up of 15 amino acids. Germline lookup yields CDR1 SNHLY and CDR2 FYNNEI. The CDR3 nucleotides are TGTGCCAGCAGTCCGAAATGGGGGGGTCGGGAGGCCCAGTACTTC. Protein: CASSPKWGGREAQYF.

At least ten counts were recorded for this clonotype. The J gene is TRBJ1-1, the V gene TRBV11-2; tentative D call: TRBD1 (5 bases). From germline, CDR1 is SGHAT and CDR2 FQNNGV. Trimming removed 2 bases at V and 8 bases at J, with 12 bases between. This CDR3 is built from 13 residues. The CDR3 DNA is TGTGCCAGCAGCTTATTCCAGGGAGGGGAAGCTTTCTTT. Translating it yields CASSLFQGGEAFF.

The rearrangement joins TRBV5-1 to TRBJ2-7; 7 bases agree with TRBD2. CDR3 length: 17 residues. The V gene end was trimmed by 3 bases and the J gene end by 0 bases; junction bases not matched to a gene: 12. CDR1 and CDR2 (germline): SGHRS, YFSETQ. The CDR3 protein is CASSYRYAGEPSYEQYF. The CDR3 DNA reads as TGCGCCAGCAGCTATCGATATGCGGGGGAGCCCTCCTACGAGCAGTACTTC.

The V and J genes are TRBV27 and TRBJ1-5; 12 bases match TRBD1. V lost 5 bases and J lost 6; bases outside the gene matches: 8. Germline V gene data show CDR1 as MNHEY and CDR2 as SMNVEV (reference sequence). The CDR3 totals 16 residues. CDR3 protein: CASSAPGQGAGQPQHF. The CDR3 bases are TGTGCCAGCAGTGCCCCGGGACAGGGGGCTGGTCAGCCCCAGCATTTT.

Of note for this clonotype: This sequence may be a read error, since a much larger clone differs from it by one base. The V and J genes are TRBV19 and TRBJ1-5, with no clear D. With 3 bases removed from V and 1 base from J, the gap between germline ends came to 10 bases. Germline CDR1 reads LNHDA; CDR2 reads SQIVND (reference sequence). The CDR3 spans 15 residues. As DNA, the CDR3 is TGTGCCAGTAGTATCGTGGAACAGAGCAATCAGCCCCAGCATTTT. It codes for CASSIVEQSNQPQHF. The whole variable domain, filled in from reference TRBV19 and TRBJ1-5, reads DGGITQSPKYLFRKEGQNVTLSCEQNLNHDAMYWYRQDPGQGLRLIYYSQIVNDFQKGDIAEGYSVSREKKESFPLTVTSAQKNPTAFYLCASSIVEQSNQPQHFGDGTRLSIL.

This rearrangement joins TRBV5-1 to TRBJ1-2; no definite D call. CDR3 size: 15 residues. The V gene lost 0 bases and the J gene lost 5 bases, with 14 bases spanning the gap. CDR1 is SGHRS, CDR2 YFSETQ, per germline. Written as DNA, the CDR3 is TGCGCCAGCAGCTTGGAAGGCTCCGCCGCTTATGGCTACACCTTC. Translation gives CASSLEGSAAYGYTF.

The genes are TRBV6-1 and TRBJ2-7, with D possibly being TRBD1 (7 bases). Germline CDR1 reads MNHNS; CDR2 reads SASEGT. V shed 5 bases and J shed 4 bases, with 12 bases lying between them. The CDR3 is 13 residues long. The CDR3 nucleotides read TGTGCCAGCAGTCAGGCAGGGGGGTACGAGCAGTACGTC. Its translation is CASSQAGGYEQYV.

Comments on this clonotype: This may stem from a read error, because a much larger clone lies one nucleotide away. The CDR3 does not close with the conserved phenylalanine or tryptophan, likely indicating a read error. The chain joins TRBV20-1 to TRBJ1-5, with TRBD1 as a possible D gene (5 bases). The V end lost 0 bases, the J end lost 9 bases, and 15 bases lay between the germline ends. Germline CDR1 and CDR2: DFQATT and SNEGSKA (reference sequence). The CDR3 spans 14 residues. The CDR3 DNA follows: TGCAGTGCTAGAGATGGGCAGGGAGTTCGGCCCCAGCATTTG. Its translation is CSARDGQGVRPQHL.

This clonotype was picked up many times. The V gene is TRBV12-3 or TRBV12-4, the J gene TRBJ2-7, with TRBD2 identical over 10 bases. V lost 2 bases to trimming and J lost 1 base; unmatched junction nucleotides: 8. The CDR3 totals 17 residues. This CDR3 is CASSLSSGGPISYEQYF. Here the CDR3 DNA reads TGTGCCAGCAGTTTATCTAGCGGGGGCCCAATTTCCTACGAGCAGTACTTC.

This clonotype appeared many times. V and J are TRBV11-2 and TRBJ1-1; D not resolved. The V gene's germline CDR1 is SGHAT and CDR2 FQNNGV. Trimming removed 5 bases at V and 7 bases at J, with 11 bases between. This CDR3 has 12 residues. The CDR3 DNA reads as TGTGCCAGCAGCGCAACGCAGTTTGAAGCTTTCTTT. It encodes CASSATQFEAFF. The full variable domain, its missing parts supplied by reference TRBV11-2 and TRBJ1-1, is EAGVAQSPRYKIIEKRQSVAFWCNPISGHATLYWYQQILGQGPKLLIQFQNNGVVDDSQLPKDRFSAERLKGVDSTLKIQPAKLEDSAVYLCASSATQFEAFFGQGTRLTVV.

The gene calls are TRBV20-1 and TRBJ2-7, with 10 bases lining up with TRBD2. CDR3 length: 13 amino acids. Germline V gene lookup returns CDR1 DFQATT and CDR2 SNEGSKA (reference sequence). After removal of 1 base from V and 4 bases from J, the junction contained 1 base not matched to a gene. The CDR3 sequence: CSARVLAGYEQYF. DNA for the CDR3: TGCAGTGCTAGAGTACTAGCGGGATACGAGCAGTACTTC.

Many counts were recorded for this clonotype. In DNA form, the CDR3 reads TGTGCCAGCAGCCCGCGGGACAGAGAAGAGACCCAGTACTTC. Protein: CASSPRDREETQYF. The rearrangement links TRBV11-1 to TRBJ2-5; D is possibly TRBD1 (7 bases). The CDR3 totals 14 residues. CDR1 is SGHAT and CDR2 is FQDESV in the germline V gene (reference sequence). The V and J ends lost 5 bases and 3 bases respectively, with 13 bases between them.

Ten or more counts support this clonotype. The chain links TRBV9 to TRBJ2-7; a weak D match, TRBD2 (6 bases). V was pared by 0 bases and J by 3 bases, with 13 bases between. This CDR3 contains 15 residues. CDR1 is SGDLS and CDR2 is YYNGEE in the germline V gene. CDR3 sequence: CASSVAWGGDYEQYF. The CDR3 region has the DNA TGTGCCAGCAGCGTAGCCTGGGGCGGGGACTACGAGCAGTACTTC.

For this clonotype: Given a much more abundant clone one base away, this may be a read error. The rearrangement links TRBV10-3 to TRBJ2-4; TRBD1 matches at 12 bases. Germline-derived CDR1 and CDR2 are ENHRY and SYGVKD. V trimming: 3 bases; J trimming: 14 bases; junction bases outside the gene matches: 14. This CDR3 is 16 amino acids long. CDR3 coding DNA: TGTGCCATCAGTGATCAGGGGGGACAGGGGGCGAGGAAGAAGTACTTC. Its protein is CAISDQGGQGARKKYF.

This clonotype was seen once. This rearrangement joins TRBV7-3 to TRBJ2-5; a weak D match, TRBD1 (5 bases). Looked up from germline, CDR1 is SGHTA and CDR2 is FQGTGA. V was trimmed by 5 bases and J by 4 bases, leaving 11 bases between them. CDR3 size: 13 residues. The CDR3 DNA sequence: TGTGCCAGCAGCCTGACAGTTTTAGAGACCCAGTACTTC. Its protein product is CASSLTVLETQYF.